This passage covers 29 T cell receptor beta chains from one sample sequenced in a study of beta chain features in type 1 diabetes. Sequencing targeted expressed TCRB transcripts, as all isolated RNA had been reverse transcribed. The data were produced by immunoSEQ multiplex PCR, yet TCRdb's version contains in-frame clones alone and is incomplete. The repertoire includes 150,000 or so clones, around a tenth of them detected once, and roughly 0.69% sits in the top ten. Sequencing was performed on central memory CD4+ T cells from blood. Receptor source: a man in his late teens or twenties in good health.

This chain links TRBV5-1 with TRBJ2-7; no clear D. Germline CDR1 and CDR2: SGHRS and YFSETQ. V lost 1 base and J lost 5, with 10 bases in between. CDR3 size: 13 residues. DNA for the CDR3: TGCGCCAGCAGCTTGACTGGGCAGAACGAGCAGTACTTC. Translated, it gives CASSLTGQNEQYF.

As DNA, the CDR3 is TGCGCCAGCAGCGCGACAGGGCTGAACACTGAAGCTTTCTTT. Protein: CASSATGLNTEAFF. V and J are TRBV5-1 and TRBJ1-1; 7 nucleotides agree with TRBD1. Germline trimming cut 4 bases from V and 0 bases from J; bases unmatched to any gene: 3. CDR3 length: 14 residues. Germline V gives CDR1 SGHRS, CDR2 YFSETQ.

The chain employs TRBV6-1 and TRBJ2-1, with TRBD1 matching 8 bases. J lost 2 bases, V lost 4 bases, and 4 bases had no gene match. In germline, CDR1 is MNHNS, CDR2 SASEGT. The CDR3 totals 15 residues. This CDR3 is CASSGQTGAYNEQFF. The CDR3 DNA reads TGTGCCAGCAGTGGCCAGACAGGGGCCTACAATGAGCAGTTCTTC.

This clone was counted only a few times. The chain has TRBV30 and TRBJ2-5, with 14 bases matching TRBD2. V shed 5 bases and J 7 bases; nucleotides not matched to a gene: 12. Per germline, CDR1 GTSNPN and CDR2 SVGIG (reference sequence). The CDR3 covers 16 residues. CDR3 sequence: CAWELGTSGGLGTQYF. The DNA of the CDR3 is TGTGCCTGGGAGTTAGGGACTAGCGGGGGTCTAGGGACCCAGTACTTC.

The sample holds a few counts of this clone. J is TRBJ2-3 and V is TRBV5-4; 11 positions match TRBD2. The CDR3 runs to 18 residues. In germline, CDR1 is SGHNT, CDR2 YYREEE (reference sequence). V shed 6 bases and J 5 bases; nucleotides not matched to a gene: 17. DNA of the CDR3: TGTGCCAGCACCCTTACGCGGGGTAGCGGGGGGGCTGGAGATACGCAGTATTTT. It translates to CASTLTRGSGGAGDTQYF. The variable domain in full, with the rest retrieved from reference TRBV5-4 and TRBJ2-3, is ETGVTQSPTHLIKTRGQQVTLRCSSQSGHNTVSWYQQALGQGPQFIFQYYREEENGRGNFPPRFSGLQFPNYSSELNVNALELDDSALYLCASTLTRGSGGAGDTQYFGPGTRLTVL.

The chain employs TRBV7-2 and TRBJ2-5; 9 nucleotides agree with TRBD1. The CDR3 extends over 14 amino acids. V lost 5 bases to trimming and J lost 4 bases; unmatched junction nucleotides: 5. CDR1 SGHTA and CDR2 FQGNSA come from the germline V gene. The CDR3 nucleotides read TGTGCCAGCAGCCCCGGGACAGGGCGAGAGACCCAGTACTTC. Encoded protein: CASSPGTGRETQYF. Full variable domain (outside the CDR3, taken from reference TRBV7-2 and TRBJ2-5): GAGVSQSPSNKVTEKGKDVELRCDPISGHTALYWYRQSLGQGLEFLIYFQGNSAPDKSGLPSDRFSAERTGGSVSTLTIQRTQQEDSAVYLCASSPGTGRETQYFGPGTRLLVL.

This chain connects TRBV9 to TRBJ2-1; D perhaps matches TRBD2 (6 bases). The CDR3 runs 17 residues. The ends were cut back, 0 bases at V and 7 bases at J, with 20 bases in the middle. Germline lookup yields CDR1 SGDLS and CDR2 YYNGEE. As DNA, the CDR3 is TGTGCCAGCAGCGTAGTCGGTCGGCTTCCGGCGGGGAATGAGCAGTTCTTC. It is translated as CASSVVGRLPAGNEQFF.

This rearrangement joins TRBV11-2 to TRBJ2-5; D gene uncertain. V lost 2 bases and J 2 bases, leaving 3 bases between the germline ends. Germline-derived CDR1 and CDR2 are SGHAT and FQNNGV. CDR3 length: 12 residues. Written as DNA, the CDR3 is TGTGCCAGCAGCTTACAGCAAGAGACCCAGTACTTC. It encodes CASSLQQETQYF.

This clone was detected a few times. This chain joins TRBV7-3 and TRBJ2-1; 9 bases line up with TRBD1. The germline V gene encodes CDR1 SGHTA and CDR2 FQGTGA. This CDR3 region has 16 residues. J lost 7 bases, V lost 2 bases, and 9 bases had no gene match. The CDR3 region is CASSLSSGQGFNEQFF. In DNA, the CDR3 is TGTGCCAGCAGCTTATCTTCGGGACAGGGCTTTAATGAGCAGTTCTTC.

This clone came up many times. The rearrangement joins TRBV30 to TRBJ2-7; maybe TRBD1 (6 bases). The germline V gene has CDR1 GTSNPN and CDR2 SVGIG (reference sequence). CDR3 length equals 13 residues. Trimming left V 3 bases short and J 6 bases short, with 15 bases between. In DNA, the CDR3 is TGTGCCTGGAGGAGGGACACATCCAGCGAGCAGTACTTC. The encoded protein is CAWRRDTSSEQYF.

The V call is TRBV28, the J call TRBJ1-5, with TRBD1 as a possible D gene (5 bases). The V gene's germline CDR1 is MDHEN and CDR2 SYDVKM. This CDR3 has 14 amino acids. The V end was cut by 3 bases, the J end by 7 bases, with 13 bases between. The CDR3 spells CASSLPGSVQPQHF. The CDR3 nucleotides read TGTGCCAGCAGTTTGCCAGGGTCGGTCCAGCCCCAGCATTTT.

J is TRBJ2-3 and V is TRBV2; a weak D match, TRBD2 (5 bases). Trimming took off 7 bases at V and 0 bases at J, with 14 bases between the two ends. The CDR3 has 15 amino acids. Looked up from germline, CDR1 is SNHLY and CDR2 is FYNNEI. The CDR3 bases are TGTGCCAGCAAGGGCGAGTCGGGGAGCACAGATACGCAGTATTTT. Protein sequence: CASKGESGSTDTQYF. The whole variable domain, remainder taken from reference TRBV2 and TRBJ2-3, is EPEVTQTPSHQVTQMGQEVILRCVPISNHLYFYWYRQILGQKVEFLVSFYNNEISEKSEIFDDQFSVERPDGSNFTLKIRSTKLEDSAMYFCASKGESGSTDTQYFGPGTRLTVL.

This clone came up many times. The chain couples TRBV30 to TRBJ1-1, with a tentative D call TRBD1 (6 bases). CDR3 length: 14 residues. Germline CDR1 reads GTSNPN; CDR2 reads SVGIG (reference sequence). Trimming took off 1 base at V and 1 base at J, with 10 bases between the two ends. CDR3 in DNA: TGTGCCTGGAGTGCCGGGGACAAGAACACTGAAGCTTTCTTT. Protein: CAWSAGDKNTEAFF.

This clone has just a few counts. CDR3 residues: CASSLWRTSNEQYF. The CDR3 nucleotides read TGTGCCAGCAGTTTATGGAGGACTAGCAACGAGCAGTACTTC. The chain combines TRBV27 with TRBJ2-7, with 8 bases lining up with TRBD2. CDR3 size: 14 residues. Germline-derived CDR1 and CDR2 are MNHEY and SMNVEV (reference sequence). The trim removed 1 base at V and 5 bases at J, leaving 4 bases unmatched.

This clone was seen more than once but under ten times. The chain has TRBV27 and TRBJ1-5; no firm D call. The CDR3 contains 12 residues. The V end was cut by 3 bases, the J end by 5 bases, with 5 bases between. The germline V gene encodes CDR1 MNHEY and CDR2 SMNVEV (reference sequence). CDR3 nucleotides: TGTGCCAGCAGTTTCCTAGATCAGCCCCAGCATTTT. It yields the protein CASSFLDQPQHF.

This clone was counted only a few times. The chain recombines TRBV29-1 with TRBJ2-1; 9 bases agree with TRBD1. The CDR3 loop spans 15 amino acids. Germline V lookup: CDR1 SQVTM, CDR2 ANQGSEA. V dropped 2 bases and J dropped 7; count of bases not matched to a gene: 9. The CDR3 DNA follows: TGCAGCGTTGAAAGGCGACAGGGGGAAGGGAATGAGCAGTTCTTC. It is translated as CSVERRQGEGNEQFF.

The chain carries TRBV28 and TRBJ1-2; D is unclear. V lost 7 bases, J lost 6 bases, and 6 bases lay in between. Looked up from germline, CDR1 is MDHEN and CDR2 is SYDVKM. The CDR3 contains 10 residues. CDR3 nucleotides: TGTGCCAGCAAACAAGATGGCTACACCTTC. Amino acid sequence: CASKQDGYTF.

This clone occurred a few times. The chain combines TRBV18 with TRBJ2-7; the D gene is possibly TRBD1 (6 bases). Germline CDR1 is KGHSH and CDR2 is LQKENI. V dropped 4 bases and J dropped 4 bases, with 14 bases sitting between them. This CDR3 is built from 14 residues. The DNA of the CDR3 is TGTGCCAGCTCACGTAGCCGGGACAAATACGAGCAGTACTTC. Translating it yields CASSRSRDKYEQYF.

In its sample, this clone was seen many times. The chain joins TRBV2 to TRBJ1-5, with a weak D call TRBD1 (5 bases). The CDR3 covers 13 residues. Trimming pared 8 bases from V and 5 bases from J, leaving 13 bases between. In germline, CDR1 is SNHLY, CDR2 FYNNEI. The CDR3 coding sequence is TGTGCCAGCCTCAAACAAGGGGATCAGCCCCAGCATTTT. It codes for CASLKQGDQPQHF.

This clone was found many times. The V and J genes are TRBV7-9 and TRBJ1-2; tentatively, D is TRBD1 (6 bases). The CDR3 spans 12 residues. Trimming shortened V by 9 bases and J by 8 bases, and 16 bases separated the two germline ends. Per germline, CDR1 SEHNR and CDR2 FQNEAQ (reference sequence). The chain's CDR3 is CASETNRAGYTF. In DNA, the CDR3 is TGTGCCAGTGAAACAAACAGGGCCGGCTACACCTTC.

At least ten counts were recorded for this clone. The J gene is TRBJ2-4, the V gene TRBV5-4; weak D call: TRBD1 (6 bases). The germline V gene has CDR1 SGHNT and CDR2 YYREEE (reference sequence). The CDR3 spans 14 residues. V was cut by 4 bases and J by 8 bases, with 16 bases left in between. Here the CDR3 reads CASSRTGTIDIQYF. The CDR3 coding sequence is TGTGCCAGCAGCCGCACAGGGACGATTGACATTCAGTACTTC.

This clone appeared a few times. V is TRBV5-1 and J is TRBJ2-5, with 7 bases identical to TRBD2. This CDR3 has 15 residues. Germline CDR1 SGHRS, CDR2 YFSETQ. V lost 0 bases and J lost 4; bases outside the gene matches: 6. The chain's CDR3 is CASSLAGGSRETQYF. CDR3 nucleotides: TGCGCCAGCAGCTTGGCCGGGGGGAGTCGAGAGACCCAGTACTTC. Full variable domain (missing parts from reference TRBV5-1 and TRBJ2-5): KAGVTQTPRYLIKTRGQQVTLSCSPISGHRSVSWYQQTPGQGLQFLFEYFSETQRNKGNFPGRFSGRQFSNSRSEMNVSTLELGDSALYLCASSLAGGSRETQYFGPGTRLLVL.

This clone was seen a handful of times. The chain combines TRBV18 with TRBJ1-1; tentative D call: TRBD1 (5 bases). The V gene lost 6 bases and the J gene lost 1 base, with 12 bases spanning the gap. Per the germline V gene, CDR1 is KGHSH and CDR2 is LQKENI. CDR3 length: 14 residues. The CDR3 DNA reads as TGTGCCAGCTCCCAAGGTGGACAGAACACTGAAGCTTTCTTT. Translation gives CASSQGGQNTEAFF.

This clone was seen ten or more times. The V gene is TRBV30, the J gene TRBJ1-1, with a tentative D call TRBD1 (5 bases). Germline CDR1 reads GTSNPN; CDR2 reads SVGIG (reference sequence). This CDR3 comprises 14 residues. V was cut by 1 base and J by 5 bases, with 14 bases left in between. CDR3 residues: CAWSAEGRKTEAFF. The CDR3 DNA reads TGTGCCTGGAGTGCCGAGGGGAGGAAGACTGAAGCTTTCTTT.

In its sample, this clone was seen a few times. The V gene is TRBV6-4, the J gene TRBJ2-2; 9 bases line up with TRBD2. J gave up 2 bases and V 4 bases, and 5 bases lay outside the gene matches. The V gene's germline CDR1 is MRHNA and CDR2 SNTAGT. The CDR3 is made up of 16 amino acids. This chain's CDR3 is CASSVLAGANTGELFF. The CDR3 DNA reads as TGTGCCAGCAGTGTTTTAGCGGGAGCTAACACCGGGGAGCTGTTTTTT.

The chain employs TRBV27 and TRBJ1-1; D gene unclear. From germline, CDR1 is MNHEY and CDR2 SMNVEV (reference sequence). V dropped 6 bases and J dropped 0 bases, with 11 bases sitting between them. The CDR3 length is 14 residues. The CDR3 DNA reads as TGTGCCAGCAGACCGGGATTTATGAACACTGAAGCTTTCTTT. It is translated as CASRPGFMNTEAFF.

This chain connects TRBV5-1 to TRBJ2-7; TRBD1 aligns across 7 bases. The CDR3 covers 14 residues. Germline CDR1 SGHRS, CDR2 YFSETQ. Trimming cost V 4 bases and J 8 bases; bases outside gene matches: 12. As DNA, the CDR3 is TGCGCCAGCAGCGCCCGGGACAGTCGGGTCAAGCAGTACTTC. Translation: CASSARDSRVKQYF.

J is TRBJ2-2 and V is TRBV11-2, with 7 bases lining up with TRBD2. The CDR3 loop spans 12 amino acids. Germline values: CDR1 SGHAT, CDR2 FQNNGV. V was clipped by 6 bases and J by 7 bases; unmatched bases: 2. The CDR3 nucleotides are TGTGCCAGCAGATCTAGCGGCGGGGAGCTGTTTTTT. Amino acids: CASRSSGGELFF.

The chain recombines TRBV11-2 with TRBJ1-5, with D possibly TRBD1 on 6 matching bases. The CDR3 totals 15 residues. Per the germline V gene, CDR1 is SGHAT and CDR2 is FQNNGV. V lost 1 base to trimming and J lost 6 bases, with 13 bases between them. CDR3 bases: TGTGCCAGCAGCTTAGTAGGGGGAAAGGGTCAGCCCCAGCATTTT. This codes for CASSLVGGKGQPQHF.